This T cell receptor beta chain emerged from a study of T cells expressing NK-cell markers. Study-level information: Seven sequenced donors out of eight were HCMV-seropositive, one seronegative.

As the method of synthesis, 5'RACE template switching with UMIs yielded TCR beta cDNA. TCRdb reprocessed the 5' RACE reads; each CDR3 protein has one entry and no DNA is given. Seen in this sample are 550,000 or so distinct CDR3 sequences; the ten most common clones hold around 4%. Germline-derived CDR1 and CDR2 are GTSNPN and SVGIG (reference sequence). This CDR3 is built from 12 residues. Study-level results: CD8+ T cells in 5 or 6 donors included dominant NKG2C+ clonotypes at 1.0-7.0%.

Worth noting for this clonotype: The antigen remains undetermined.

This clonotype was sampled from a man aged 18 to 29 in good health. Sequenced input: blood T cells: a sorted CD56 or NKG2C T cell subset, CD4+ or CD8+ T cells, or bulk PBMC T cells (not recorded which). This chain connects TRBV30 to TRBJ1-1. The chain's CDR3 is CAWGAHPTEAFF.